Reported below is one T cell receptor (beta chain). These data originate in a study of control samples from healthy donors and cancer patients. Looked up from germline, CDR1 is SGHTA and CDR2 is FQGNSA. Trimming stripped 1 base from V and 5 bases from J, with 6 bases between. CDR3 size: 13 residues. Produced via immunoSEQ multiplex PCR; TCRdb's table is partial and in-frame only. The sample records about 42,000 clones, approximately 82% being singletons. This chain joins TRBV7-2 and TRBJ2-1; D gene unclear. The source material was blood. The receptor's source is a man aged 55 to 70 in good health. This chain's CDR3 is CASSLGKNNEQFF. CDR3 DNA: TGTGCCAGCAGCTTAGGAAAGAACAATGAGCAGTTCTTC. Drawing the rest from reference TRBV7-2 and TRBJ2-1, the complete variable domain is GAGVSQSPSNKVTEKGKDVELRCDPISGHTALYWYRQSLGQGLEFLIYFQGNSAPDKSGLPSDRFSAERTGGSVSTLTIQRTQQEDSAVYLCASSLGKNNEQFFGPGTRLTVL.